Presented here are 30 T cell receptor beta chains from one specimen sequenced in a study of blood T cell repertoires in COVID-19. Here immunoSEQ multiplex PCR was the method, and the copy in TCRdb shows in-frame clones only, minus some. This sample has some 270,000 clones, with 88% found just once. Sequencing input: PBMCs or T cells enriched from blood (not recorded which). The receptors derive from a woman in her thirties or forties who had been exposed to COVID-19.

The V gene is TRBV18, the J gene TRBJ2-5, with 8 bases fitting TRBD2. CDR3 size: 16 residues. Germline V gene sequence: CDR1 KGHSH, CDR2 LQKENI. The ends lost 4 bases at V and 5 bases at J; junction bases unmatched: 12. CDR3 region: CASSHGGATRRETQYF. CDR3 in DNA: TGTGCCAGCTCACACGGGGGGGCAACACGTCGGGAGACCCAGTACTTC.

The CDR3 coding sequence is TGTGCCAGCAGCAATAGGATAGCGCCGTCTTACGAGCAGTACGTC. Protein: CASSNRIAPSYEQYV. The chain employs TRBV21-1 and TRBJ2-7; the table calls TRBD2, which could not be checked here. TRBV21-1 counts as a pseudogene. This CDR3 spans 15 amino acids.

The count of this clone is one. The rearrangement joins TRBV3-1 (or the pseudogene TRBV3-2) to TRBJ1-1; 8 bases match TRBD1. CDR1 is LGHDT, CDR2 YNNKEL, per germline (reference sequence). Trimming removed 6 bases from V and 5 bases from J; junction bases left unmatched: 17. The CDR3 sequence is 17 residues long. CDR3 in DNA: TGTGCCAGCAGTCCCAACGCCCGGACAGGGCCAAGAACTGAAGCTTTCTTT. Its translation is CASSPNARTGPRTEAFF.

The chain recombines TRBV10-1 with TRBJ2-7, with D possibly TRBD1 on 5 matching bases. V lost 7 bases, J lost 1 base, and 29 bases lay in between. CDR3 length: 19 residues. From germline, CDR1 is WNHNN and CDR2 SYGVQD (reference sequence). CDR3 in amino acids: CASIFKTAPSPSLSYEQYF. In DNA, the CDR3 is TGCGCCAGCATTTTCAAGACAGCGCCATCCCCATCCCTTTCCTACGAGCAGTACTTC.

The rearrangement joins TRBV7-2 to TRBJ2-7; 7 bases align to TRBD2. CDR1 and CDR2 from the germline V gene are SGHTA and FQGNSA. V lost 2 bases to trimming and J lost 4 bases; unmatched junction nucleotides: 8. The CDR3 runs to 15 residues. CDR3 in amino acids: CASSLMGGNSYEQYV. DNA of the CDR3: TGTGCCAGCAGCTTAATGGGAGGGAATTCGTACGAGCAGTACGTC.

V is TRBV9 and J is TRBJ1-2, with D tentatively TRBD1 (5 bases). V lost 0 bases to trimming and J lost 4 bases, with 28 bases between them. Per germline, CDR1 SGDLS and CDR2 YYNGEE. This CDR3 region has 20 residues. The CDR3 coding sequence is TGTGCCAGCAGCGTAGCGCGGGGGGGGGAGACTCCAACTATCTGCTATGGCTACACCTTC. This translates into CASSVARGGETPTICYGYTF.

This clone showed up just once. The V gene is TRBV5-1, the J gene TRBJ2-7; a weak D match, TRBD1 (6 bases). V shed 5 bases and J shed 6 bases, with 24 bases lying between them. Per the germline V gene, CDR1 is SGHRS and CDR2 is YFSETQ. This CDR3 contains 16 residues. The DNA of the CDR3 is TGCGCCAGCAGTCCGGACTTCCTTGCAGGGGCCTCCGAGCAGTACTTC. It encodes CASSPDFLAGASEQYF.

This clone occurred a few times. The chain combines TRBV4-3 with TRBJ2-7, with TRBD2 matching 11 bases. From germline, CDR1 is LGHNA and CDR2 YSLEER. V gave up 0 bases and J gave up 3 bases; unmatched junction bases: 4. CDR3 length: 16 residues. The CDR3 bases are TGCGCCAGCAGCCAAGACTCCCTAGCGGGGGGCTACGAGCAGTACTTC. It is translated as CASSQDSLAGGYEQYF.

The chain recombines TRBV3-1 (or the pseudogene TRBV3-2) with TRBJ1-6, with 7 bases matching TRBD1. The CDR3 runs 15 residues. Trimming removed 3 bases from V and 7 bases from J; junction bases left unmatched: 6. The germline V gene encodes CDR1 LGHDT and CDR2 YNNKEL (reference sequence). In DNA form, the CDR3 reads TGTGCCAGCAGCCATTTGGGACAGAGAAATTCACCCCTCCACTTT. Protein product: CASSHLGQRNSPLHF.

This clone came up a few times. The chain combines TRBV5-8 with TRBJ1-2, with 8 positions matching TRBD1. The CDR3 is made up of 15 amino acids. Trimming at V came to 1 base and at J to 4 bases, leaving 6 bases not matched to a gene. In germline, CDR1 is SGHTS, CDR2 YDEGEE. Here the CDR3 reads CASSLLGTGSYGYTF. CDR3 bases: TGTGCCAGCAGCTTGTTGGGGACAGGTAGCTATGGCTACACCTTC.

The rearrangement joins TRBV27 to TRBJ1-1; 7 bases are shared with TRBD1. Germline loops: CDR1 MNHEY, CDR2 SMNVEV (reference sequence). This CDR3 contains 16 residues. V lost 6 bases to trimming and J lost 3 bases; unmatched junction nucleotides: 13. The CDR3 reads CASSHLGPQGDTEAFF. The CDR3 DNA follows: TGTGCCAGCAGCCATCTTGGCCCTCAGGGGGACACTGAAGCTTTCTTT.

The chain joins TRBV7-2 to TRBJ1-1; perhaps TRBD1 as D (6 bases). This CDR3 spans 14 amino acids. Germline V gene lookup returns CDR1 SGHTA and CDR2 FQGNSA. V was trimmed by 5 bases and J by 7 bases, leaving 17 bases between them. CDR3 in amino acids: CASSAPVGAGEAFF. The CDR3 DNA reads TGTGCCAGCAGCGCCCCGGTGGGGGCCGGTGAAGCTTTCTTT.

The chain recombines TRBV28 with TRBJ1-2; 9 bases agree with TRBD1. The CDR3 totals 13 residues. With V trimmed by 6 bases and J by 4 bases, 3 bases remained unmatched. Per germline, CDR1 MDHEN and CDR2 SYDVKM. CDR3 residues: CASRVQGAYGYTF. CDR3 in DNA: TGTGCCAGCAGGGTACAGGGGGCCTATGGCTACACCTTC.

The chain links TRBV6-2 or TRBV6-3 to TRBJ2-3; 11 bases are shared with TRBD2. This CDR3 comprises 17 residues. After removal of 0 bases from V and 0 bases from J, the junction contained 2 bases not matched to a gene. Germline V gives CDR1 MNHEY, CDR2 SVGEGT. The CDR3 DNA follows: TGTGCCAGCAGTTACTCGACTAGCGGGACCAGCACAGATACGCAGTATTTT. It encodes CASSYSTSGTSTDTQYF.

The chain is built from TRBV3-1 (or the pseudogene TRBV3-2) and TRBJ1-1; D might be TRBD1 (6 bases). The CDR3 is 19 amino acids. The V end was cut by 3 bases, the J end by 4 bases, with 27 bases between. CDR1 and CDR2 (germline): LGHDT, YNNKEL (reference sequence). The CDR3 sequence is CASSQKLPTGLFVSTEAFF. In nucleotides, the CDR3 is TGTGCCAGCAGCCAGAAACTGCCAACAGGGTTATTTGTGAGCACTGAAGCTTTCTTT.

This clone was observed once. The chain has TRBV5-5 and TRBJ1-6; 8 nucleotides align to TRBD1. Per germline, CDR1 SGHKS and CDR2 YYEKEE (reference sequence). CDR3 length equals 16 residues. V trimming: 2 bases; J trimming: 6 bases; junction bases outside the gene matches: 7. The CDR3 loop is CASSFQGARGNSPLHF. In nucleotides, the CDR3 is TGTGCCAGCAGCTTTCAGGGGGCAAGAGGTAATTCACCCCTCCACTTT.

The rearrangement uses TRBV27 and TRBJ2-2; D is ambiguous. Per germline, CDR1 MNHEY and CDR2 SMNVEV (reference sequence). Trimming pared 8 bases from V and 7 bases from J, leaving 8 bases between. This CDR3 spans 11 amino acids. CDR3 loop: CASLNSGELFF. In DNA, the CDR3 is TGTGCCAGCCTCAATAGCGGGGAGCTGTTTTTT.

The genes are TRBV25-1 and TRBJ1-3, with a weak D call TRBD1 (5 bases). Germline-derived CDR1 and CDR2 are MGHDK and SYGVNS. Deletions cut 6 bases from V and 8 bases from J, with 14 bases between. The CDR3 has 13 residues. DNA for the CDR3: TGTGCCAGCAGCGAACAAGGGGAGGACACCATATATTTT. It encodes CASSEQGEDTIYF.

The chain employs TRBV6-5 and TRBJ2-7; 10 bases match TRBD2. The CDR3 length is 16 residues. Per germline, CDR1 MNHEY and CDR2 SVGAGI. V trimming: 4 bases; J trimming: 6 bases; junction bases outside the gene matches: 12. The chain's CDR3 is CASSWGTSDVQGEQYV. CDR3 in DNA: TGTGCCAGCAGTTGGGGGACTAGCGACGTCCAGGGCGAGCAGTACGTC.

Worth noting for this clone: One end of the junction does not line up with germline, which may come from a read error. V is TRBV5-1 and J is TRBJ1-6; D may be TRBD1 (6 bases). Germline V gene sequence: CDR1 SGHRS, CDR2 YFSETQ. This CDR3 spans 14 amino acids. CDR3 sequence reads: CASRAGDRNSPLHF. The CDR3 DNA reads TGTGCCAGCAGGGCAGGGGATCGGAATTCACCCCTCCACTTT.

The chain is built from TRBV5-1 and TRBJ1-2; maybe TRBD1 (5 bases). Germline CDR1 and CDR2: SGHRS and YFSETQ. This CDR3 is built from 14 residues. V dropped 9 bases and J dropped 0 bases, with 15 bases sitting between them. CDR3 region: CATSVGQPNYGYTF. The CDR3 DNA follows: TGCGCCACCTCAGTGGGGCAGCCTAACTATGGCTACACCTTC.

This rearrangement joins TRBV3-1 (or the pseudogene TRBV3-2) to TRBJ1-2; tentative D call: TRBD1 (6 bases). Trimming removed 7 bases at V and 0 bases at J, with 12 bases between. Germline CDR1 LGHDT, CDR2 YNNKEL (reference sequence). This CDR3 comprises 14 residues. The CDR3 nucleotides are TGTGCCAGCACCAAAGGGGGGGCTAACTATGGCTACACCTTC. It translates to CASTKGGANYGYTF.

The chain uses TRBV11-3 and TRBJ2-1, with D perhaps matching TRBD1 (6 bases). Germline loops: CDR1 SGHNT, CDR2 YENEEA. Trimming stripped 0 bases from V and 10 bases from J, with 13 bases between. The CDR3 covers 14 residues. The CDR3 loop reads CASSLDGTRGEQFF. The DNA for the CDR3 is TGTGCCAGCAGCTTAGATGGAACTAGGGGGGAGCAGTTCTTC.

The chain carries TRBV2 and TRBJ1-2; D possibly corresponds to TRBD1 (5 bases). Trimming cost V 2 bases and J 4 bases, with 11 bases left between them. The CDR3 has 14 amino acids. In germline, CDR1 is SNHLY, CDR2 FYNNEI. The CDR3 DNA reads as TGTGCCAGCAGTGAACAGGCAGGGTCCTATGGCTACACCTTC. Encoded protein: CASSEQAGSYGYTF.

The chain uses TRBV6-5 and TRBJ2-5; no clear D. Looked up from germline, CDR1 is MNHEY and CDR2 is SVGAGI. The CDR3 sequence is 14 residues long. V shed 1 base and J shed 0 bases, with 6 bases lying between them. CDR3 sequence (DNA): TGTGCCAGCAGTTACTACAGAGACCAAGAGACCCAGTACTTC. It specifies CASSYYRDQETQYF.

The chain couples TRBV6-2 or TRBV6-3 to TRBJ1-1, with D possibly being TRBD1 (6 bases). The CDR3 runs to 13 residues. Germline CDR1 is MNHEY and CDR2 is SVGEGT. V was trimmed by 7 bases and J by 2 bases, leaving 11 bases between them. The CDR3 sequence: CASTPDRNTEAFF. DNA of the CDR3: TGTGCCAGCACCCCGGACAGAAACACTGAAGCTTTCTTT.

The chain combines TRBV28 with TRBJ2-7, with TRBD1 matching over 7 bases. In germline, CDR1 is MDHEN, CDR2 SYDVKM. The ends lost 5 bases at V and 5 bases at J; junction bases unmatched: 3. This CDR3 contains 12 residues. The CDR3 sequence: CASSGQENEQYF. The CDR3 DNA reads TGTGCCAGCAGTGGACAGGAAAACGAGCAGTACTTC.

This clone was observed once. CDR3 residues: CASSHTLGTGWNEQYF. The CDR3 region has the DNA TGTGCCAGCAGCCACACTTTGGGGACAGGGTGGAACGAGCAGTACTTC. The V gene is TRBV3-1 (or the pseudogene TRBV3-2), the J gene TRBJ2-7, with 9 bases matching TRBD1. With V trimmed by 3 bases and J by 5 bases, 11 bases remained unmatched. Germline V gene sequence: CDR1 LGHDT, CDR2 YNNKEL (reference sequence). The CDR3 contains 16 residues.

The chain is built from TRBV19 and TRBJ2-4; possibly TRBD2 for D (6 bases). Per germline, CDR1 LNHDA and CDR2 SQIVND (reference sequence). Trimming left V 3 bases short and J 7 bases short, with 40 bases between. The length of the CDR3 is 23 residues. The CDR3 sequence: CASSIQTVRCFTAETPAGNIQYF. The DNA of the CDR3 is TGTGCCAGTAGTATTCAGACAGTCCGGTGCTTTACTGCGGAAACCCCCGCGGGGAACATTCAGTACTTC.

The chain combines TRBV7-2 with TRBJ2-7; 9 nucleotides match TRBD2. Germline V gene sequence: CDR1 SGHTA, CDR2 FQGNSA. The CDR3 is 18 residues long. V lost 0 bases, J lost 0 bases, and 9 bases stayed unmatched. CDR3 region: CASSLARRLAVNSYEQYF. In DNA, the CDR3 is TGTGCCAGCAGCTTAGCGAGACGACTAGCGGTGAACTCCTACGAGCAGTACTTC.